The 27 T cell receptor beta chains listed next were all sequenced from one sample in a study of T cell responses to AZD1222 COVID-19 vaccine. The assay was immunoSEQ multiplex PCR, and TCRdb's table has in-frame clones only and misses some. Of under 130,000 clones in the sample, approximately 88% are singletons; the top ten hold approximately 22%. The source was peripheral blood, collected on day 0 of AZD1222 vaccination. The receptors stem from an adult in good health.

The gene calls are TRBV20-1 and TRBJ2-7; D possibly matches TRBD1 or TRBD2 (5 bases each). The CDR3 is 11 residues long. The germline CDR1 and CDR2 sequences are DFQATT and SNEGSKA (reference sequence). Trimming took off 7 bases at V and 3 bases at J, with 10 bases between the two ends. As DNA, the CDR3 is TGCAGTGTACCTGGGGGCTACGAGCAGTACTTC. It translates to CSVPGGYEQYF.

This chain uses TRBV4-3 with TRBJ2-2; D gene uncertain. The CDR3 runs 13 residues. Per germline, CDR1 LGHNA and CDR2 YSLEER. Trimming removed 7 bases from V and 3 bases from J, with 9 bases in between. This CDR3 reads CASTKTDTGELFF. CDR3 bases: TGCGCCAGCACGAAGACCGACACCGGGGAGCTGTTTTTT.

The V and J genes are TRBV10-2 and TRBJ1-5, with 11 bases fitting TRBD1. The CDR3 totals 15 residues. J was trimmed by 7 bases and V by 4 bases; bases with no gene match: 6. Germline V gene sequence: CDR1 WSHSY, CDR2 SAAADI. In DNA, the CDR3 is TGCGCCAGCAGTGGGACAGGGGGCCGGGGGCAGCCCCAGCATTTT. Amino acids: CASSGTGGRGQPQHF.

The DNA of the CDR3 is TGTGCCAGCAGCCGAGACAGGGAGGGGAATCAGCCCCAGCATTTT. The encoded protein is CASSRDREGNQPQHF. The J gene is TRBJ1-5, the V gene TRBV4-2; 7 nucleotides agree with TRBD1. Per the germline V gene, CDR1 is LGHNA and CDR2 is YNFKEQ. The CDR3 consists of 15 residues. V dropped 4 bases and J dropped 4; count of bases not matched to a gene: 7.

This clone was counted a few times. The chain links TRBV7-2 to TRBJ1-2, with 7 positions matching TRBD1. The germline V gene encodes CDR1 SGHTA and CDR2 FQGNSA. This CDR3 spans 15 amino acids. The V and J ends lost 2 bases and 5 bases, in that order; junction bases with no gene match: 8. The CDR3, as DNA: TGTGCCAGCAGCTTATCAGGGCAGGGGGTGTATGGCTACACCTTC. It yields the protein CASSLSGQGVYGYTF.

This clone was recorded only once. The chain recombines TRBV20-1 with TRBJ1-4; maybe TRBD1 (5 bases). CDR1 is DFQATT, CDR2 SNEGSKA, per germline (reference sequence). There are 15 residues in the CDR3. V lost 6 bases and J lost 8, with 22 bases in between. In DNA, the CDR3 is TGCAGTGCGAGTGACCGTTTGGACACGCCCGAAAAACTGTTTTTT. Translating it yields CSASDRLDTPEKLFF.

The J gene is TRBJ2-3, the V gene TRBV12-3 or TRBV12-4; 7 bases match TRBD2. The CDR3 covers 13 residues. Germline trimming cut 7 bases from V and 3 bases from J; bases unmatched to any gene: 4. CDR3 sequence reads: CASNLGGTDTQYF. CDR3 coding DNA: TGTGCCAGCAACCTCGGGGGGACAGATACGCAGTATTTT.

In this sample, this clone turned up a few times. The J gene is TRBJ1-6, the V gene TRBV4-3; tentative D call: TRBD1 (5 bases). The CDR3 runs 16 residues. V lost 4 bases and J lost 7, with 17 bases in between. Germline CDR1 LGHNA, CDR2 YSLEER. This chain's CDR3 is CASSPQGASMNSPLHF. CDR3 DNA sequence: TGCGCCAGCAGCCCTCAGGGTGCGTCCATGAATTCACCCCTCCACTTT.

J is TRBJ1-2 and V is TRBV3-1 (or the pseudogene TRBV3-2), with D unclear. This CDR3 region has 13 residues. CDR1 is LGHDT, CDR2 YNNKEL, per germline (reference sequence). The germline V and J ends were trimmed by 0 bases and 4 bases, with 6 bases remaining between them. CDR3 bases: TGTGCCAGCAGCCAAGATCTGGGCTATGGCTACACCTTC. This gives the protein CASSQDLGYGYTF.

The J gene is TRBJ2-2, the V gene TRBV6-5; 7 nucleotides align to TRBD1. V shed 2 bases, J shed 10 bases, and the junction held 4 bases outside the gene matches. Germline lookup yields CDR1 MNHEY and CDR2 SVGAGI. The CDR3 is made up of 13 amino acids. This CDR3 reads CASSYPDRPELFF. The DNA of the CDR3 is TGTGCCAGCAGTTACCCGGACAGGCCGGAGCTGTTTTTT.

The chain uses TRBV7-9 and TRBJ2-5; a weak D match, TRBD2 (6 bases). The germline CDR1 and CDR2 sequences are SEHNR and FQNEAQ (reference sequence). With 3 bases removed from V and 2 bases from J, the gap between germline ends came to 10 bases. The CDR3 runs to 14 residues. For the CDR3, the DNA is TGTGCCAGCAGCTTTAGCGGAGTACAAGAGACCCAGTACTTC. This encodes CASSFSGVQETQYF. Full variable domain (outside the CDR3, taken from reference TRBV7-9 and TRBJ2-5): DTGVSQNPRHKITKRGQNVTFRCDPISEHNRLYWYRQTLGQGPEFLTYFQNEAQLEKSRLLSDRFSAERPKGSFSTLEIQRTEQGDSAMYLCASSFSGVQETQYFGPGTRLLVL.

The CDR3 loop reads CASSSSTGVYGYTF. The CDR3 nucleotides are TGTGCCAGCAGTTCTTCTACAGGGGTCTATGGCTACACCTTC. This chain connects TRBV28 to TRBJ1-2, with 7 nucleotides matching TRBD1. V lost 4 bases, J lost 4 bases, and 6 bases stayed unmatched. CDR1 MDHEN and CDR2 SYDVKM come from the germline V gene. The CDR3 loop spans 14 amino acids.

The chain couples TRBV6-2 or TRBV6-3 to TRBJ2-5; the match to TRBD2 covers 11 bases. Germline CDR1 is MNHEY and CDR2 is SVGEGT. The junction had 6 bases not matched to a gene; V was cut back by 5 bases and J by 4 bases. This CDR3 has 15 residues. The CDR3 DNA reads TGTGCCAGCAGTCGGTTAGCGGGAGGGTTAGAGACCCAGTACTTC. As protein: CASSRLAGGLETQYF.

The genes are TRBV9 and TRBJ1-6; D is ambiguous. Trimming removed 2 bases at V and 0 bases at J, with 6 bases between. The CDR3 runs to 15 residues. The germline gives CDR1 SGDLS, CDR2 YYNGEE. CDR3 amino acids: CASSVTDSYNSPLHF. The CDR3 DNA sequence: TGTGCCAGCAGCGTTACAGACTCCTATAATTCACCCCTCCACTTT.

This chain joins TRBV7-9 and TRBJ2-2; 8 bases line up with TRBD1. CDR3 size: 17 residues. Trimming removed 3 bases from V and 6 bases from J; junction bases left unmatched: 12. Germline V gene sequence: CDR1 SEHNR, CDR2 FQNEAQ (reference sequence). The CDR3 DNA follows: TGTGCCAGCAGCTTCCAGGGGGCGTTGTATAGTGCCGGGGAGCTGTTTTTT. It translates to CASSFQGALYSAGELFF.

This clone is labeled as medium-sized. The chain is built from TRBV28 and TRBJ1-1, with D unclear. CDR3 length: 10 residues. With 5 bases removed from V and 4 bases from J, the gap between germline ends came to 2 bases. Germline lookup yields CDR1 MDHEN and CDR2 SYDVKM. CDR3 loop: CASSTTEAFF. CDR3 coding DNA: TGTGCCAGCAGTACCACTGAAGCTTTCTTT.

The gene calls are TRBV6-5 and TRBJ2-7; D is perhaps TRBD2 (5 bases). The CDR3 contains 16 residues. The V gene lost 0 bases and the J gene lost 7 bases, with 19 bases spanning the gap. From germline, CDR1 is MNHEY and CDR2 SVGAGI. The CDR3 sequence: CASSYSTERRLGEQYF. In DNA form, the CDR3 reads TGTGCCAGCAGTTACTCCACAGAAAGGAGGTTAGGAGAGCAGTACTTC.

In this sample, this clone turned up once. CDR3 nucleotides: TGTGCCAGCTCACCAAACAGTGCTTTGAACTATGGCTACACCTTC. Translation: CASSPNSALNYGYTF. This chain uses TRBV18 with TRBJ1-2, with D unresolved. The germline gives CDR1 KGHSH, CDR2 LQKENI. The CDR3 sequence is 15 residues long. The ends were cut back, 2 bases at V and 2 bases at J, with 12 bases in the middle.

This clone was observed a handful of times. The V gene is TRBV3-1 (or the pseudogene TRBV3-2), the J gene TRBJ1-1; tentatively, D is TRBD1 (5 bases). This CDR3 region has 13 residues. Germline lookup yields CDR1 LGHDT and CDR2 YNNKEL (reference sequence). Trimming took 1 base from V and 11 from J, leaving 14 bases between them. The CDR3 here is CASSQVSGGRAFF. The DNA of the CDR3 is TGTGCCAGCAGCCAAGTTTCCGGGGGACGGGCTTTCTTT.

The chain has TRBV6-5 and TRBJ1-2, with 7 bases aligning to TRBD1. V trimming: 2 bases; J trimming: 4 bases; junction bases outside the gene matches: 4. The CDR3 has 14 residues. CDR1 MNHEY and CDR2 SVGAGI come from the germline V gene. The CDR3 spells CASSYDRAPYGYTF. In nucleotides, the CDR3 is TGTGCCAGCAGTTACGACAGGGCCCCCTATGGCTACACCTTC.

The chain joins TRBV19 to TRBJ1-4; D remains unclear. Germline-derived CDR1 and CDR2 are LNHDA and SQIVND (reference sequence). The CDR3 totals 13 residues. Trimming cost V 5 bases and J 4 bases, with 8 bases left between them. DNA of the CDR3: TGTGCCAGTAGTGGCAGTAGTAATGAAAAACTGTTTTTT. Translated, it gives CASSGSSNEKLFF.

The rearrangement joins TRBV29-1 to TRBJ2-7; TRBD2 might be the D (7 bases). This CDR3 spans 13 amino acids. Germline V gene lookup returns CDR1 SQVTM and CDR2 ANQGSEA. V lost 4 bases and J lost 4, with 14 bases in between. In DNA form, the CDR3 reads TGCAGCGTTGTTGGGGGGGGCGGGTACGAGCAGTACTTC. Its protein is CSVVGGGGYEQYF.

V and J are TRBV5-1 and TRBJ1-3, with no clear D. Germline CDR1 and CDR2: SGHRS and YFSETQ. The CDR3 is 15 residues long. The V gene lost 2 bases and the J gene lost 2 bases, with 11 bases spanning the gap. CDR3 in DNA: TGCGCCAGCAGCTTCAACGACGGGCCTGGAAACACCATATATTTT. Amino acids: CASSFNDGPGNTIYF.

The V gene is TRBV27, the J gene TRBJ1-2, with 12 bases aligning to TRBD1. CDR3 length equals 15 residues. J was trimmed by 4 bases and V by 3 bases; bases with no gene match: 3. Germline V gives CDR1 MNHEY, CDR2 SMNVEV (reference sequence). The CDR3 is CASSFQGQGAYGYTF. The DNA of the CDR3 is TGTGCCAGCAGTTTTCAGGGACAGGGGGCCTATGGCTACACCTTC.

J is TRBJ1-5 and V is TRBV4-2; 7 nucleotides agree with TRBD1. Germline V CDR1 and CDR2: LGHNA, YNFKEQ. V dropped 4 bases and J dropped 5; count of bases not matched to a gene: 5. The CDR3 spans 14 residues. CDR3 sequence (DNA): TGTGCCAGCAGCCCAACAGGGGTAGATCAGCCCCAGCATTTT. Translated, it gives CASSPTGVDQPQHF.

The chain employs TRBV19 and TRBJ2-2; the D is unclear. The CDR3 loop spans 13 amino acids. V was cut by 10 bases and J by 1 base, with 10 bases left in between. Germline V gives CDR1 LNHDA, CDR2 SQIVND (reference sequence). The CDR3 sequence is CATRRGNTGELFF. CDR3 DNA sequence: TGTGCCACCAGGAGAGGGAACACCGGGGAGCTGTTTTTT.

The chain recombines TRBV9 with TRBJ2-7; TRBD1 agrees at 8 bases. The germline V gene has CDR1 SGDLS and CDR2 YYNGEE. Losses at the gene ends were 3 bases for V and 2 bases for J; bases not matched to a gene: 4. The CDR3 loop spans 14 amino acids. CDR3: CASSGGQGPYEQYF. The DNA of the CDR3 is TGTGCCAGCAGCGGCGGACAGGGTCCCTACGAGCAGTACTTC. Looking up the rest from reference TRBV9 and TRBJ2-7 gives the full variable domain: DSGVTQTPKHLITATGQRVTLRCSPRSGDLSVYWYQQSLDQGLQFLIQYYNGEERAKGNILERFSAQQFPDLHSELNLSSLELGDSALYFCASSGGQGPYEQYFGPGTRLTVT.